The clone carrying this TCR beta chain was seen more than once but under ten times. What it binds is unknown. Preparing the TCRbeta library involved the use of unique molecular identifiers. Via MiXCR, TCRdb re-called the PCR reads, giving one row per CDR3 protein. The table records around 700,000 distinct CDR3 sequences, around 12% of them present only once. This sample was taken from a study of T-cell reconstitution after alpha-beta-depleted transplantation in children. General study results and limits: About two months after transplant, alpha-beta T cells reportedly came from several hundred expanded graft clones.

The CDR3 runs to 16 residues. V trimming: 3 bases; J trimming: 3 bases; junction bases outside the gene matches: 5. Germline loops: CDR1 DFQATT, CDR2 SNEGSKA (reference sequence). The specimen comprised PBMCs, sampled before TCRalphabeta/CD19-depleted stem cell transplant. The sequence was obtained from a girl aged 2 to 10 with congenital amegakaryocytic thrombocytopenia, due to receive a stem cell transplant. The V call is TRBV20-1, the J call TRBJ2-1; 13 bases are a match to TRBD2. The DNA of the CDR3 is TGCAGTGCTAGGAGGACTAGCGGGAGCCACTACAATGAGCAGTTCTTC. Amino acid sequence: CSARRTSGSHYNEQFF.